The clone carrying this TCR beta chain was counted ten times or more. Its matching antigen is unknown. TCRdb itself ran the multiplex PCR reads through MiXCR, one entry per CDR3 protein. The sample contains over 60,000 distinct CDR3 sequences, around two fifths of which appear only once. Between the trimmed V and J ends, which lost 6 bases and 3 bases, there was a span of 17 bases. CDR3 length: 15 amino acids. Germline values: CDR1 MNHNY, CDR2 SVGAGI (reference sequence). The entry originates in a study of breast tumors, draining lymph nodes, adjacent tissues. Whole-study findings and limits: Most tumor T cells seemingly derive from lymph node, then expand in tumor. Tumor repertoires ranked between lymph nodes and nontumor tissue in diversity, with V and J gene preferences. Compared with basal-like, luminal-like tumors shared significantly more repertoire with nontumor tissue. Data only fit, rather than demonstrated, lymph node origin of most tumor T cells.

The clonotype was recovered from a female donor with breast cancer. Some clones in this sample may be carry-over from other donors' samples. V and J are TRBV6-6 and TRBJ1-2, with D hard to call. Specimen: breast tumor tissue. In DNA, the CDR3 is TGTGCCAGCAGCCCAACTATGGGCTGGTACTATGGCTACACCTTC. It specifies CASSPTMGWYYGYTF.